This entry features one TCR beta chain sequence. The antigen is unknown. The sample originates from a study of OX40 agonist ivuxolimab in advanced cancers. Study-wide background: Checkpoint inhibitors had been given previously to over 30% of patients.

Study-level results: Patients who responded partially at 0.1-3.0 mg/kg showed clonal expansion ranking among the lowest.

Sequencing used immunoSEQ multiplex PCR; TCRdb keeps in-frame clones, though not all of them. The profile shows roughly 76,000 clones, under 95% of them singletons. Germline values: CDR1 SEHNR, CDR2 FQNEAQ (reference sequence). V shed 1 base, J shed 2 bases, and the junction held 7 bases outside the gene matches. This CDR3 spans 17 amino acids. The V call is TRBV7-9, the J call TRBJ1-5, with 8 bases that match TRBD1. The sequencing used CD4+ or CD8+ T cells sorted from blood, collected in a trial of the OX40 agonist ivuxolimab. This receptor was obtained from an adult with an advanced solid tumor such as melanoma, head and neck, liver or kidney cancer. In DNA, the CDR3 is TGTGCCAGCAGCTTAGAGACAGGGGCGGGCGGCAATCAGCCCCAGCATTTT. It codes for CASSLETGAGGNQPQHF.